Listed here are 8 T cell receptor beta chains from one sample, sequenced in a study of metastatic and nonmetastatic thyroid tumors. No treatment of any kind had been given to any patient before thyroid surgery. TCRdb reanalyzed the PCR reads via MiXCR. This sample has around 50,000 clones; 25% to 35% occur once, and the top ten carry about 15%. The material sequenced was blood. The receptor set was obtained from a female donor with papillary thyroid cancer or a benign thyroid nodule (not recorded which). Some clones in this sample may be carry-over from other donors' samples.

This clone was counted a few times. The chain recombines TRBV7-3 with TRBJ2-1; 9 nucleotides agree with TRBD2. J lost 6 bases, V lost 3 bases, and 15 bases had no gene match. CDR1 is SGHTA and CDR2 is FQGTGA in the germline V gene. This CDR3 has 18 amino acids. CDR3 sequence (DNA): TGTGCCAGCAGCTTCACCAACCCTTTAGCGGGGGAACGCAATGAGCAGTTCTTC. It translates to CASSFTNPLAGERNEQFF.

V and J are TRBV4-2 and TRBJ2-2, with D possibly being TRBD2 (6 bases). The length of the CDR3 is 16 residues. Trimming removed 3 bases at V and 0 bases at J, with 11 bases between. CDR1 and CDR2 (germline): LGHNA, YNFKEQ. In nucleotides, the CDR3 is TGTGCCAGCAGCCAGGTGGCGGGATCGAACACCGGGGAGCTGTTTTTT. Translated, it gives CASSQVAGSNTGELFF.

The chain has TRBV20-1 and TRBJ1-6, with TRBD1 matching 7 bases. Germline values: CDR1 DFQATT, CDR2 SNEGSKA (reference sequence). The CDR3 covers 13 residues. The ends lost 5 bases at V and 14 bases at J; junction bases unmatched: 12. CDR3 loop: CSAPPSRGLTLHF. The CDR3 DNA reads TGCAGTGCTCCACCTTCCAGGGGGTTGACCCTCCACTTT.

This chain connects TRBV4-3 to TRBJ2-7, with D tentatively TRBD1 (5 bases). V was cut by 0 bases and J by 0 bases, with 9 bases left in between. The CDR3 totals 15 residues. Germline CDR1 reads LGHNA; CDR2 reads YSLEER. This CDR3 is CASSQDQGFSYEQYF. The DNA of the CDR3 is TGCGCCAGCAGCCAAGATCAGGGCTTCTCCTACGAGCAGTACTTC.

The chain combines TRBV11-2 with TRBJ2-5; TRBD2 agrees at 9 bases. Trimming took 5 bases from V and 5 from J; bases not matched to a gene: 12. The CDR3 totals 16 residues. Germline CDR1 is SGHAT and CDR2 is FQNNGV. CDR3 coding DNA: TGTGCCAGCAGCGTTCCACTAGCGGGCCCTGGGGAGACCCAGTACTTC. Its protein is CASSVPLAGPGETQYF.

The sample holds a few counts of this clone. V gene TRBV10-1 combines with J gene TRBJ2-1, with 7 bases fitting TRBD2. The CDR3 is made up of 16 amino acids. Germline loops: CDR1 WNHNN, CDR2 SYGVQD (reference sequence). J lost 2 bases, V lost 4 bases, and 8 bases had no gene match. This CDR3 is CASSGELAAPYNEQFF. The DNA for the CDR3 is TGCGCCAGCAGTGGTGAGCTAGCGGCACCCTACAATGAGCAGTTCTTC.

The CDR3 DNA sequence: TGCAGTGCTTCGGACAGGGGGGAAAGTCTCTACGAGCAGTACTTC. Protein product: CSASDRGESLYEQYF. The chain has TRBV20-1 and TRBJ2-7; 10 nucleotides align to TRBD1. The length of the CDR3 is 15 residues. The V and J ends lost 5 bases and 3 bases, in that order; junction bases with no gene match: 10. Germline CDR1 and CDR2: DFQATT and SNEGSKA (reference sequence).

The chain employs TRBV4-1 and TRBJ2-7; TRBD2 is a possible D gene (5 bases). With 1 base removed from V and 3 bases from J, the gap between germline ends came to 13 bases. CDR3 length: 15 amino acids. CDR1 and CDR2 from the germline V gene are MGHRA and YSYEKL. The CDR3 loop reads CASSQALGLGYEQYF. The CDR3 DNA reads TGCGCCAGCAGCCAAGCGCTAGGACTTGGCTACGAGCAGTACTTC.